This TCR beta chain was sequenced during a study of T cell repertoires in cytomegalovirus infection. MiXCR, applied by TCRdb to the reads, yields one record per CDR3 protein. This table holds under 200,000 distinct CDR3 sequences, roughly 22% found once. In regard to this clonotype: What it recognizes is unknown.

This CDR3 contains 14 residues. V was cut by 0 bases and J by 2 bases, with 11 bases left in between. Germline values: CDR1 GTSNPN, CDR2 SVGIG (reference sequence). The sequencing used CD8+ T cells from cultured PBMCs, collected from culture after CMV antigen stimulation. The origin of this receptor is a human donor in good health (CMV status not recorded). Some clones in this sample may be carry-over from other donors' samples. The rearrangement uses TRBV30 and TRBJ2-7; D ambiguous. This CDR3 reads CAWSVLGRTYEQYF. CDR3 coding DNA: TGTGCCTGGAGTGTACTCGGCAGAACCTACGAGCAGTACTTC.